The 26 T cell receptor beta chains below all came from one sample that was sequenced in a study of response to subunit inactivated influenza vaccine. A single record per CDR3 protein comes from TCRdb applying MiXCR to the RT-PCR reads. Of approximately 490,000 distinct CDR3 sequences listed, 6% to 9% were seen once; the top ten hold approximately 14%. The sequencing used PBMCs from blood, collected roughly 24 months after vaccination. The receptors were sampled from a man in his fifties or sixties who received an inactivated influenza vaccine.

This clonotype was seen at least ten times. The genes are TRBV4-2 and TRBJ2-3, with a weak D call TRBD2 (7 bases). Germline V gives CDR1 LGHNA, CDR2 YNFKEQ. The CDR3 sequence is 14 residues long. The germline V and J ends were trimmed by 4 bases and 2 bases, with 10 bases remaining between them. The CDR3 DNA reads as TGTGCCAGCAGCCGAGGGGGGGTCACAGATACGCAGTATTTT. Encoded protein: CASSRGGVTDTQYF.

This clonotype was detected many times. The chain links TRBV12-3 or TRBV12-4 to TRBJ2-2; tentative D call: TRBD2 (6 bases). Trimming took off 6 bases at V and 2 bases at J, with 22 bases between the two ends. This CDR3 is built from 18 residues. CDR3 loop: CASRRGVTQKYNTGELFF. The CDR3 DNA reads as TGTGCCAGCAGGCGGGGTGTGACACAAAAGTATAACACCGGGGAGCTGTTTTTT.

The V and J genes are TRBV6-5 and TRBJ2-3; 9 bases align to TRBD2. The CDR3 has 16 residues. From germline, CDR1 is MNHEY and CDR2 SVGAGI. The trim removed 0 bases at V and 3 bases at J, leaving 4 bases unmatched. CDR3 in DNA: TGTGCCAGCAGTTACTCTTTTAGCGGGGGAACAGATACGCAGTATTTT. This codes for CASSYSFSGGTDTQYF.

This clonotype has a count of ten or more. This chain links TRBV7-2 with TRBJ2-2, with 10 bases matching TRBD2. Germline CDR1 is SGHTA and CDR2 is FQGNSA. V was pared by 5 bases and J by 6 bases, with 6 bases of the junction left unmatched. The CDR3 runs 15 residues. CDR3 coding DNA: TGTGCCAGCAGCCTGGGACTAGCGAGCTCCGGGGAGCTGTTTTTT. Protein sequence: CASSLGLASSGELFF.

In its sample, this clonotype was seen many times. The chain has TRBV7-2 and TRBJ2-1; D ambiguous. CDR3 length equals 13 residues. Per germline, CDR1 SGHTA and CDR2 FQGNSA. V was trimmed by 3 bases and J by 10 bases, leaving 13 bases between them. CDR3 sequence (DNA): TGTGCCAGCAGCTTCCGTTTACAAGTCGAGCAGTTCTTC. This translates into CASSFRLQVEQFF.

This clonotype was observed a few times. This chain links TRBV20-1 with TRBJ2-1; D gene unclear. V dropped 3 bases and J dropped 1 base, with 13 bases sitting between them. The CDR3 is made up of 15 amino acids. CDR1 and CDR2 (germline): DFQATT, SNEGSKA (reference sequence). CDR3 loop: CSARLLGISYNEQFF. The CDR3 coding sequence is TGCAGTGCTAGGCTTTTGGGGATTTCCTACAATGAGCAGTTCTTC.

This clonotype was detected a few times. This chain links TRBV6-2 or TRBV6-3 with TRBJ2-2; 8 bases agree with TRBD1. The CDR3 sequence is 14 residues long. CDR1 is MNHEY, CDR2 SVGEGT, per germline. Trimming at V came to 7 bases and at J to 3 bases, leaving 4 bases not matched to a gene. The CDR3 DNA sequence: TGTGCCAGCATGAGACAGGGGTACACCGGGGAGCTGTTTTTT. Its translation is CASMRQGYTGELFF.

In this sample, this clonotype turned up many times. The chain carries TRBV11-2 and TRBJ2-5; a possible D gene is TRBD1 (5 bases). Trimming shortened V by 1 base and J by 5 bases, and 11 bases separated the two germline ends. Germline-derived CDR1 and CDR2 are SGHAT and FQNNGV. The CDR3 loop spans 14 amino acids. This CDR3 reads CASSLGGSLETQYF. In nucleotides, the CDR3 is TGTGCCAGCAGCTTAGGGGGCAGTTTGGAGACCCAGTACTTC.

On this clonotype: A much larger clone differs by one base, so this may be a read error. V usage is TRBV28 and J usage is TRBJ2-3; 8 nucleotides match TRBD1. The CDR3 spans 14 residues. Per the germline V gene, CDR1 is MDHEN and CDR2 is SYDVKM. J lost 3 bases, V lost 5 bases, and 4 bases had no gene match. The CDR3 protein is CASSTWTGTDTQYF. For the CDR3, the DNA is TGTGCCAGCAGTACCTGGACAGGGACAGATACGCAGTATTTT.

This clonotype was observed a handful of times. The V and J genes are TRBV11-2 and TRBJ1-5; 7 nucleotides match TRBD1. Germline loops: CDR1 SGHAT, CDR2 FQNNGV. The CDR3 runs to 15 residues. The J segment lost 7 bases and the V segment lost 5 bases, leaving 11 bases of the junction unmatched. CDR3: CASSPGGQILQPQHF. DNA of the CDR3: TGTGCCAGCAGCCCCGGGGGACAGATTTTGCAGCCCCAGCATTTT.

The genes are TRBV4-3 and TRBJ1-4; no firm D call. Trimming took 1 base from V and 7 from J, leaving 4 bases between them. Looked up from germline, CDR1 is LGHNA and CDR2 is YSLEER. CDR3 length: 12 residues. As DNA, the CDR3 is TGCGCCAGCAGCCAAGGTTTTGAAAAACTGTTTTTT. Translating it yields CASSQGFEKLFF.

This clonotype occurred a few times. This rearrangement joins TRBV20-1 to TRBJ1-2; D not certain. Trimming left V 0 bases short and J 7 bases short, with 12 bases between. The germline V gene has CDR1 DFQATT and CDR2 SNEGSKA (reference sequence). This CDR3 is built from 13 residues. CDR3 in DNA: TGCAGTGCTAGAGATGGGAACAGCCTTGGCTACACCTTC. Its protein is CSARDGNSLGYTF.

This clonotype has ten or more counts. The chain links TRBV12-3 or TRBV12-4 to TRBJ1-2, with 7 bases aligning to TRBD1. V lost 3 bases, J lost 2 bases, and 9 bases stayed unmatched. The CDR3 runs to 16 residues. CDR3 bases: TGTGCCAGCAGTTTGCTCCGCGACAGGGAAAACTATGGCTACACCTTC. As protein: CASSLLRDRENYGYTF.

The chain is built from TRBV10-3 and TRBJ1-6, with TRBD1 matching over 7 bases. With V trimmed by 10 bases and J by 7 bases, 10 bases remained unmatched. Germline-derived CDR1 and CDR2 are ENHRY and SYGVKD. The CDR3 is 14 residues long. DNA for the CDR3: TGTGCCACCCGAGGGGGCTACCCAAATTCACCCCTCCACTTT. Its protein product is CATRGGYPNSPLHF.

The rearrangement joins TRBV12-3 or TRBV12-4 to TRBJ2-4, with D perhaps matching TRBD1 (5 bases). The V gene lost 4 bases and the J gene lost 0 bases, with 13 bases spanning the gap. The CDR3 has 16 residues. The CDR3 is CASSSPMDKAKNIQYF. DNA for the CDR3: TGTGCCAGCAGTTCCCCCATGGACAAAGCCAAAAACATTCAGTACTTC.

The rearrangement links TRBV28 to TRBJ1-2; perhaps TRBD1 as D (6 bases). V was pared by 6 bases and J by 8 bases, with 10 bases between. Germline V gives CDR1 MDHEN, CDR2 SYDVKM. CDR3 length: 11 amino acids. The CDR3 is CASRGTKGYTF. In DNA form, the CDR3 reads TGTGCCAGCAGAGGGACAAAAGGCTACACCTTC.

This clonotype was counted between two and nine times. The rearrangement uses TRBV5-1 and TRBJ2-7; TRBD2 agrees at 7 bases. The germline V gene encodes CDR1 SGHRS and CDR2 YFSETQ. This CDR3 has 15 residues. J gave up 2 bases and V 4 bases, and 9 bases lay outside the gene matches. CDR3 sequence reads: CASSLLGGRTYEQYF. CDR3 sequence (DNA): TGCGCCAGCAGCCTGCTGGGAGGGAGAACCTACGAGCAGTACTTC.

This clonotype was seen only a few times. The chain has TRBV27 and TRBJ2-7; D is unclear. The V end was cut by 3 bases, the J end by 7 bases, with 13 bases between. The CDR3 has 13 residues. Per the germline V gene, CDR1 is MNHEY and CDR2 is SMNVEV (reference sequence). The CDR3 reads CASSFGIYGEQYF. The CDR3 coding sequence is TGTGCCAGCAGTTTTGGGATCTATGGGGAGCAGTACTTC.

The chain links TRBV15 to TRBJ2-1; D is undetermined. With 1 base removed from V and 5 bases from J, the gap between germline ends came to 6 bases. The CDR3 runs to 13 residues. Germline CDR1 LNHNV, CDR2 YYDKDF (reference sequence). In DNA, the CDR3 is TGTGCCACCAGCAGAGGGTTCAACAATGAGCAGTTCTTC. Translation gives CATSRGFNNEQFF. Full variable domain (outside the CDR3, taken from reference TRBV15 and TRBJ2-1): DAMVIQNPRYQVTQFGKPVTLSCSQTLNHNVMYWYQQKSSQAPKLLFHYYDKDFNNEADTPDNFQSRRPNTSFCFLDIRSPGLGDTAMYLCATSRGFNNEQFFGPGTRLTVL.

The chain combines TRBV18 with TRBJ2-2; 7 bases are shared with TRBD1. CDR1 and CDR2 from the germline V gene are KGHSH and LQKENI. V trimming: 0 bases; J trimming: 1 base; junction bases outside the gene matches: 2. The CDR3 sequence is 16 residues long. The CDR3 protein is CASSPPGTENTGELFF. The CDR3, as DNA: TGTGCCAGCTCACCACCCGGGACAGAGAACACCGGGGAGCTGTTTTTT.

This clonotype occurred a few times. This rearrangement joins TRBV20-1 to TRBJ2-7, with 9 bases that match TRBD2. J was trimmed by 3 bases and V by 2 bases; bases with no gene match: 8. Germline V gene data show CDR1 as DFQATT and CDR2 as SNEGSKA (reference sequence). This CDR3 comprises 15 residues. This chain's CDR3 is CSARYPGLASYEQYF. The CDR3 coding sequence is TGCAGTGCTAGATACCCGGGACTAGCCAGCTACGAGCAGTACTTC.

The chain employs TRBV15 and TRBJ1-6; no definite D call. V shed 4 bases and J shed 7 bases, with 23 bases lying between them. The CDR3 has 18 amino acids. Germline V CDR1 and CDR2: LNHNV, YYDKDF (reference sequence). The CDR3 loop reads CATSTRMGKGRSNSPLHF. In DNA form, the CDR3 reads TGTGCCACCAGCACTCGAATGGGCAAGGGCCGATCAAATTCACCCCTCCACTTT.

This clonotype was counted between two and nine times. This chain uses TRBV5-5 with TRBJ2-2; D not certain. The V end was cut by 6 bases, the J end by 5 bases, with 8 bases between. The CDR3 loop spans 12 amino acids. Germline CDR1 reads SGHKS; CDR2 reads YYEKEE (reference sequence). CDR3 sequence reads: CASILGTGELFF. CDR3 nucleotides: TGTGCCAGCATTCTGGGGACCGGGGAGCTGTTTTTT. Full variable domain (remainder filled in from reference TRBV5-5 and TRBJ2-2): DAGVTQSPTHLIKTRGQQVTLRCSPISGHKSVSWYQQVLGQGPQFIFQYYEKEERGRGNFPDRFSARQFPNYSSELNVNALLLGDSALYLCASILGTGELFFGEGSRLTVL.

This clonotype turned up a few times. The chain joins TRBV5-4 to TRBJ2-1; 8 bases fit TRBD2. Germline values: CDR1 SGHNT, CDR2 YYREEE (reference sequence). V lost 4 bases and J lost 0; bases outside the gene matches: 6. The CDR3 is 16 residues long. The CDR3 bases are TGTGCCAGCAGCCAGAGCGGGAGAGGCTCCTACAATGAGCAGTTCTTC. It codes for CASSQSGRGSYNEQFF. Supplemented by reference TRBV5-4 and TRBJ2-1, the full variable domain reads ETGVTQSPTHLIKTRGQQVTLRCSSQSGHNTVSWYQQALGQGPQFIFQYYREEENGRGNFPPRFSGLQFPNYSSELNVNALELDDSALYLCASSQSGRGSYNEQFFGPGTRLTVL.

The chain couples TRBV20-1 to TRBJ1-5, with 9 bases identical to TRBD1. This CDR3 has 16 amino acids. Germline V CDR1 and CDR2: DFQATT, SNEGSKA (reference sequence). The J segment lost 0 bases and the V segment lost 1 base, leaving 4 bases of the junction unmatched. The CDR3 spells CSARVQGAYSNQPQHF. In DNA form, the CDR3 reads TGCAGTGCTAGAGTACAGGGGGCATATAGCAATCAGCCCCAGCATTTT.

In this sample, this clonotype turned up a few times. The chain links TRBV7-6 to TRBJ2-3, with D possibly matching TRBD1 (5 bases). The germline CDR1 and CDR2 sequences are SGHVS and FNYEAQ. The CDR3 is made up of 14 amino acids. V lost 5 bases and J lost 2, with 11 bases in between. CDR3 protein: CASSPKGNTDTQYF. The CDR3 nucleotides are TGTGCCAGCAGCCCGAAGGGGAACACAGATACGCAGTATTTT.